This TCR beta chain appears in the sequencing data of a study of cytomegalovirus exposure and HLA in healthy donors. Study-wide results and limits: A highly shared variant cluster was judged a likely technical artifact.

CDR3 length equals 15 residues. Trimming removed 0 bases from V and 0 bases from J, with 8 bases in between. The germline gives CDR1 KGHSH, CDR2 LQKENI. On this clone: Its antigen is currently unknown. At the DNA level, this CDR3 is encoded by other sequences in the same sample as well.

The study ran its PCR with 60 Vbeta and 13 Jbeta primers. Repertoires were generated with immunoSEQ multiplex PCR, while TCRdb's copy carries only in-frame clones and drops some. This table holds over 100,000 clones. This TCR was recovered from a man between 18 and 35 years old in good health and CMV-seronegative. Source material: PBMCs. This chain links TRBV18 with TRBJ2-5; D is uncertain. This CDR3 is CASSPPSGYQETQYF. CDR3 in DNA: TGTGCCAGCTCACCACCTTCCGGGTACCAAGAGACCCAGTACTTC.